The rows below give T cell receptor beta chains drawn from one sample of a study of CD8 T cells in Susac syndrome. TCRdb ran MiXCR on the immunoSEQ multiplex PCR reads and lists one entry per CDR3 protein. This table holds 75,000 to 95,000 distinct CDR3 sequences, roughly 94% found once. The source material was CD8+ T cells from PBMCs. All receptors come from a human donor with Susac syndrome. CDR3s include the opening cysteine and the closing phenylalanine or tryptophan. The order of the fields is clone size, D gene, V gene, J gene, CDR3 DNA, CDR3 protein. A D gene is named only where the DNA matches it firmly. Only some rows state a clone size, as once, few, many or a class for expanded clones.

NA,NA,TRBV7-8,TRBJ2-1,TGTGCCAGCAGCTTAGGTCGCTACAATGAGCAGTTCTTC,CASSLGRYNEQFF
NA,NA,TRBV30,TRBJ2-1,TGTGCCTGGAGCGTAGCGGAGGAAGACTACAATGAGCAGTTCTTC,CAWSVAEEDYNEQFF
NA,TRBD1,TRBV12-3/TRBV12-4,TRBJ1-2,TGTGCCAGCACCGTCGACAGGGATGGCTACACCTTC,CASTVDRDGYTF
once,TRBD1,TRBV30,TRBJ1-4,TGTGCCTGGAGTGGGACAGGGGCCGGAGTAAAACTGTTTTTT,CAWSGTGAGVKLFF
once,NA,TRBV30,TRBJ2-2,TGTGCCTGGACAACGAACACCGGGGAGCTGTTTTTT,CAWTTNTGELFF
NA,NA,TRBV5-1,TRBJ2-7,TGCGCCAGCAGCCATCAGGGCTTCCACGAGCAGTACTTC,CASSHQGFHEQYF
NA,TRBD2,TRBV4-1,TRBJ2-7,TGCGCCAGCAGCCACGACCGGACTAGCGGCACCTACGAGCAGTACTTC,CASSHDRTSGTYEQYF
NA,NA,TRBV6-5,TRBJ2-2,TGTGCCAGCAGTTACGGGCACGGGGAGCTGTTTTTT,CASSYGHGELFF
once,TRBD2,TRBV6-2/TRBV6-3,TRBJ2-5,TGTGCCAGCAGTTACGGGACTAGCACGAGGGAGACCCAGTACTTC,CASSYGTSTRETQYF
NA,TRBD1,TRBV9,TRBJ2-7,TGTGCCAGCGGGGATGGACAGGGGGCCTACGAGCAGTACTTC,CASGDGQGAYEQYF
NA,TRBD1,TRBV6-2/TRBV6-3,TRBJ2-7,TGTGCCAGCACGGACGGGACAGGGCCCTCCTACGAGCAGTACTTC,CASTDGTGPSYEQYF
NA,TRBD2,TRBV20-1,TRBJ2-7,TGCAGTACGATAGAGCGGGAGAGGGGGGAGCAGTACTTC,CSTIERERGEQYF
NA,TRBD2,TRBV29-1,TRBJ2-7,TGCAGCGCCCAAGATACGGGACTAGGGGCCTACGAGCAGTACTTC,CSAQDTGLGAYEQYF
NA,NA,TRBV11-2,TRBJ2-7,TGTGCCAGCAGCTTAGGGGGGCGCATCTGGGACGAGCAGTACTTC,CASSLGGRIWDEQYF
NA,TRBD2,TRBV11-3,TRBJ2-1,TGTGCCAGCAGCGCCGGACTAGCGGAGTACAATGAGCAGTTCTTC,CASSAGLAEYNEQFF
NA,TRBD2,TRBV11-2,TRBJ2-1,TGTGCCAGCAGCTTTTCTGCGGGAGCAAGGGATGAGCAGTTCTTC,CASSFSAGARDEQFF
NA,NA,TRBV6-6,TRBJ2-7,TGTGCCAGCAGTTACAGTCGGGAGCAGTACTTC,CASSYSREQYF
NA,TRBD2,TRBV24-1,TRBJ2-1,TGTGCCACCAGTGAAAGACTAGCGGGAGTTGATGAGCAGTTCTTC,CATSERLAGVDEQFF
NA,NA,TRBV5-4,TRBJ1-1,TGTGCCAGCAGCCCGCTAGAGAGCGGCACTGAAGCTTTCTTT,CASSPLESGTEAFF
NA,NA,TRBV5-1,TRBJ2-3,TGCGCCAGCAGCTTGGGAGAAACAATACAATGGGATACGCAGTATTTT,CASSLGETIQWDTQYF
NA,TRBD1,TRBV29-1,TRBJ2-3,TGCAGCGCCTTGACAGGGTACACAGATACGCAGTATTTT,CSALTGYTDTQYF
NA,NA,TRBV20-1,TRBJ2-1,TGCAGTGCTAGAGATCGGAAGACCTACAATGAGCAGTTCTTC,CSARDRKTYNEQFF
NA,NA,TRBV5-1,TRBJ2-3,TGCGCCAGCAGCTTGGTAATATTAGCGGCAAGCACAGATACGCAGTATTTT,CASSLVILAASTDTQYF
NA,NA,TRBV7-9,TRBJ2-5,TGTGCCAGCAGCCCGGGTGCTAGCGTGACGACCCAGTACTTC,CASSPGASVTTQYF
NA,NA,TRBV9,TRBJ2-1,TGTGCCAGCAGCGTAGTTGACTATGAGCAGTTCTTC,CASSVVDYEQFF
NA,TRBD2,TRBV28,TRBJ2-5,TGTGCCAGCCACGCGACTAGCGGACAAGAGACCCAGTACTTC,CASHATSGQETQYF
NA,NA,TRBV5-6,TRBJ2-5,TGTGCCAGCAGCCTCGGCGGCCTGGGGGAGACCCAGTACTTC,CASSLGGLGETQYF
NA,TRBD2,TRBV5-6,TRBJ2-3,TGTGCCAGCAGCTTGTCTAGCGGTACAGATACGCAGTATTTT,CASSLSSGTDTQYF
NA,TRBD1,TRBV7-3,TRBJ1-1,TGTGCCAGCAGCTCAGGGGGCCCTGAAGCTTTCTTT,CASSSGGPEAFF
NA,NA,TRBV5-1,TRBJ1-4,TGCGCCAGCAGCTTGGCTGACCTTAATGAAAAACTGTTTTTT,CASSLADLNEKLFF
NA,NA,TRBV5-4,TRBJ2-5,TGTGCCAGCAGCTTTATCGGGGGCTTAGGGGAGACCCAGTACTTC,CASSFIGGLGETQYF
NA,NA,TRBV28,TRBJ2-7,TGTGCCAGCAGTTTTTCTTCCTCGGGACACCATTCCTACGAGCAGTACTTC,CASSFSSSGHHSYEQYF
NA,TRBD2,TRBV12-5,TRBJ2-1,TGTGCTGCAAAGGAACCGGGAGGGCCGCCGAATGAGCAGTTCTTC,CAAKEPGGPPNEQFF
NA,NA,TRBV9,TRBJ2-1,TGTGCCAGCAGCGAAGACCTCTACAATGAGCAGTTCTTC,CASSEDLYNEQFF
NA,TRBD2,TRBV5-4,TRBJ2-1,TGTGCCAGCAGCTTGGAACTAGCGCATTCCTACAATGAGCAGTTCTTC,CASSLELAHSYNEQFF
NA,NA,TRBV6-5,TRBJ1-4,TGTGCCAGCAGTTCCTACCAGAATGAAAAACTGTTTTTT,CASSSYQNEKLFF
NA,NA,TRBV7-9,TRBJ1-1,TGTGCCAGCAGCGACAGTTCGAACACTGAAGCTTTCTTT,CASSDSSNTEAFF
once,TRBD1,TRBV7-9,TRBJ2-2,TGTGCCAGCAGCCCCAGACAGGGTCAGAGCACCGGGGAGCTGTTTTTT,CASSPRQGQSTGELFF
NA,NA,TRBV29-1,TRBJ1-1,TGCAGCGTTGTTTTAGGGTTTGGGAACACTGAAGCTTTCTTT,CSVVLGFGNTEAFF
NA,NA,TRBV20-1,TRBJ2-1,TGCAGTGCTAGGGCACTAGAATCTCTCGATAATGAGCAGTTCTTC,CSARALESLDNEQFF
NA,NA,TRBV13,TRBJ2-1,TGTGCCAGCAGCTCAGGGGAGGGTGAGCAGTTCTTC,CASSSGEGEQFF
NA,NA,TRBV29-1,TRBJ2-1,TGCAGCATAACAGGCGGCAATGAGCAGTTCTTC,CSITGGNEQFF
NA,TRBD2,TRBV12-3/TRBV12-4,TRBJ2-5,TGTGCCAGCAGGAGACTAGCGGGAGAGGAGACCCAGTACTTC,CASRRLAGEETQYF
NA,NA,TRBV7-6,TRBJ2-1,TGTGCCAGCAGCTTAGCAGGCGGGATGGGCAATGAGCAGTTCTTC,CASSLAGGMGNEQFF
NA,NA,TRBV2,TRBJ1-1,TGTGCCAGCAGTGATTATGGGGAAGCTTTCTTT,CASSDYGEAFF
NA,TRBD1,TRBV29-1,TRBJ1-5,TGCAGCTTTCGGACAGGGCTCAATCAGCCCCAGCATTTT,CSFRTGLNQPQHF
NA,NA,TRBV18,TRBJ2-5,TGTGCCAGCTCAGGTGAAGAGACCCAGTACTTC,CASSGEETQYF
NA,NA,TRBV20-1,TRBJ2-1,TGCAGTGCCCCCGACGGGTACAGTTCCTACAATGAGCAGTTCTTC,CSAPDGYSSYNEQFF